This note documents a single T cell receptor (beta chain) sequence. The antigen remains unidentified. A patient was excluded if there was uncontrolled infection, other autoimmune disease, pregnancy or lactation. The sample belongs to a study of T cells in Graves' hyperthyroidism and ophthalmopathy. This CDR3 is built from 16 residues. V trimming: 4 bases; J trimming: 0 bases; junction bases outside the gene matches: 5. Germline V gene data show CDR1 as SGHTA and CDR2 as FQGTGA. Researchers amplified the TCR beta CDR3 regions from RNA transcripts. The TCR CDR3 was amplified in a first-round RT-PCR using the HTBI primer set. TCRdb re-called the multiplex PCR reads with MiXCR, one entry per CDR3 protein. Of approximately 600,000 distinct CDR3 sequences in the sample, under 25% were seen once. Findings of the study overall: Most thyroid clonotypes expanded above 0.001 appeared in blood too.

The receptor's source is a man aged 25 to 45 with Graves' ophthalmopathy. The chain carries TRBV7-3 and TRBJ2-2, with 7 positions matching TRBD1. The sample taken for sequencing was blood. The CDR3 coding sequence is TGTGCCAGCAGCTCCTGGACAGGAACGAACACCGGGGAGCTGTTTTTT. This gives the protein CASSSWTGTNTGELFF.